The T cell receptor beta chain described here comes from a study of blood T cell repertoires in COVID-19. Study information: Whether acute or convalescent, the COVID-19 samples came from the United States, Italy and Spain. Sample material is recorded as cDNA or gDNA derived from T cells, B-cell-depleted T cells, or PBMCs.

Seattle participants joined during active infection and were tracked over time. Unmatched junction bases numbered 13, after V lost 4 bases and J lost 6 bases. The V gene's germline CDR1 is SGHRS and CDR2 YFSETQ. The CDR3 sequence is 19 residues long. Original handling: The assay estimated nucleated cells by amplifying reference gene primers. Repertoires were generated with immunoSEQ multiplex PCR, while TCRdb's copy carries only in-frame clones and drops some. Clonal size and the V and J genes are those of that table, whereas D and trimming came from the DNA. The table shows approximately 300,000 clones, with 88% occurring only once.

V usage is TRBV5-1 and J usage is TRBJ2-1, with TRBD2 matching over 16 bases. This sequence was found in a woman under 40 with COVID-19, enrolled during active disease. The sequencing sample was made of peripheral blood. CDR3 DNA: TGCGCCAGCAGCGTAACCGGGACTAGCGGGAGGGTATGGGGCAATGAGCAGTTCTTC. Translation gives CASSVTGTSGRVWGNEQFF.